This TCR beta chain stems from a study of blood T cell repertoires in COVID-19. Study background: The United States, Italy and Spain supplied acute and convalescent COVID-19 samples. The cDNA or gDNA used as material had been derived from T cells, B-cell-depleted T cells, or PBMCs.

Germline V gene sequence: CDR1 KGHSH, CDR2 LQKENI. The CDR3 sequence is 11 residues long. Between the trimmed V and J ends, which lost 3 bases and 10 bases, there was a span of 9 bases. In the original workflow: Scientists estimated how many nucleated cells there were by amplifying reference gene primers. Assay used: immunoSEQ multiplex PCR; TCRdb lists only in-frame clones, some missing. The DNA was the basis for D and trimming; V, J and clone size are from that table. The sample has 200,000 to 250,000 clones, 86% seen once; the top ten hold approximately 1.5%. The clonotype was recovered from a woman aged 55-70 years who had recovered from COVID-19. The V and J genes are TRBV18 and TRBJ1-1; no clear D. Sequencing input: peripheral blood. CDR3 protein: CASSPGSGAFF. As DNA, the CDR3 is TGTGCCAGCTCACCCGGATCAGGAGCTTTCTTT.